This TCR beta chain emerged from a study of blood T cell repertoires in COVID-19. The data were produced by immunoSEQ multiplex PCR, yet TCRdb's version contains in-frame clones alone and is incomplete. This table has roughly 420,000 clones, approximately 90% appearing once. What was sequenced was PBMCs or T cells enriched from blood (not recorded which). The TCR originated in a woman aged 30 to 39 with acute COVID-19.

In DNA, the CDR3 is TGTGCCAGCAGTCAGCGACTGACGGGGAATGAGCAGTTCTTC. Amino acids: CASSQRLTGNEQFF. The rearrangement joins TRBV28 to TRBJ2-1, with D maybe TRBD2 (5 bases). With 5 bases removed from V and 7 bases from J, the gap between germline ends came to 15 bases. The germline V gene encodes CDR1 MDHEN and CDR2 SYDVKM. The CDR3 sequence is 14 residues long.